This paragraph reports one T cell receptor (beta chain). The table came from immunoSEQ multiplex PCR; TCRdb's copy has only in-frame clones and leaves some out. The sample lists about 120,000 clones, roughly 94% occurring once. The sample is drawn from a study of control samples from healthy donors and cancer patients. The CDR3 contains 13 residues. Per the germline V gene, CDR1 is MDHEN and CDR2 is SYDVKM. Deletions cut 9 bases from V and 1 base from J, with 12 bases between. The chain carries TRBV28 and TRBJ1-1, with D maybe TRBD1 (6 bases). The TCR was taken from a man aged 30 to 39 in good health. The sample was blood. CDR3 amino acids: CASAGTPNTEAFF. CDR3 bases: TGTGCCAGTGCCGGGACACCGAACACTGAAGCTTTCTTT. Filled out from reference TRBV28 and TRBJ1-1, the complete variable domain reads DVKVTQSSRYLVKRTGEKVFLECVQDMDHENMFWYRQDPGLGLRLIYFSYDVKMKEKGDIPEGYSVSREKKERFSLILESASTNQTSMYLCASAGTPNTEAFFGQGTRLTVV.